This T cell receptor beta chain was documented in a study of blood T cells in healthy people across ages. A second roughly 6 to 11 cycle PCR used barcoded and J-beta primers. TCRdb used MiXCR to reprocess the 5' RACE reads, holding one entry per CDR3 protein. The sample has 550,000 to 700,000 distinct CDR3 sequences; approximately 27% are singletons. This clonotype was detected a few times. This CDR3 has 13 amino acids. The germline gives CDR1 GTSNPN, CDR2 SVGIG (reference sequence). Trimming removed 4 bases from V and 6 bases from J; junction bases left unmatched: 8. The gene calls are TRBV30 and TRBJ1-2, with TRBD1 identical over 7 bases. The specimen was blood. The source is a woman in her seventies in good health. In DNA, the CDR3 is TGTGCCTGGACCCAGACAGGGCCACATGGCTACACCTTC. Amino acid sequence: CAWTQTGPHGYTF.